Sequencing of this T cell receptor beta chain was carried out in a study of blood T cell repertoires in COVID-19. Turning to the study itself: Acute and convalescent COVID-19 specimens originated in the United States, Italy and Spain. T cells, B-cell-depleted T cells, or PBMCs provided the cDNA or gDNA that served as material.

CDR1 is SQVTM and CDR2 is ANQGSEA in the germline V gene. V lost 4 bases to trimming and J lost 8 bases; unmatched junction nucleotides: 8. CDR3 length: 14 residues. Per the original methods: From reference gene primer amplification, estimates of nucleated cell counts were derived. This table comes from immunoSEQ multiplex PCR, and its TCRdb copy is limited to in-frame clones, with some not included. That table gives V, J and clone size, and the DNA gave D and trimming. Found here are roughly 90,000 clones, approximately 92% of them singletons; the top ten hold about 5%. The rearrangement joins TRBV29-1 to TRBJ2-1, with 10 bases fitting TRBD2. The receptor was isolated from a woman of 80 years or more with active COVID-19. The sequenced material came from peripheral blood. The CDR3 sequence is CSVGASGSEYEQFF. The CDR3 DNA reads as TGCAGCGTTGGAGCTAGCGGGAGCGAGTATGAGCAGTTCTTC.